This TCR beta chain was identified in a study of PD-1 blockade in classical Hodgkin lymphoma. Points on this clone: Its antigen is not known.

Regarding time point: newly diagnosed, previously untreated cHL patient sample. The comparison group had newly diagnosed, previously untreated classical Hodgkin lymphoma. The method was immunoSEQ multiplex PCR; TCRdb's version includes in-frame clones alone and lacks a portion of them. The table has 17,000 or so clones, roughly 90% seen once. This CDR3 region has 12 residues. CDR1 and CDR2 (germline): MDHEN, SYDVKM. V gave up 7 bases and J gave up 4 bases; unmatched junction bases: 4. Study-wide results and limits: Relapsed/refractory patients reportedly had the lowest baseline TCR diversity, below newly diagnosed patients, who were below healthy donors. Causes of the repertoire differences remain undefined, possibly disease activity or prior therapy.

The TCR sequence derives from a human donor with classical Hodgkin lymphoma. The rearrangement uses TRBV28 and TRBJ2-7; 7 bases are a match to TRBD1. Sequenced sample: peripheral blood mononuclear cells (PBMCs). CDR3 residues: CASTDRKYEQYF. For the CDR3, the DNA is TGTGCCAGCACGGACAGGAAGTACGAGCAGTACTTC.